Included here is one T cell receptor (beta chain) sequence, with context. The antigen remains undetermined. Time point given: sample taken at primary tumor resection. Whole RNA came from tumor, nontumor lung or frozen PBMC and was sequenced without being sorted. V lost 5 bases to trimming and J lost 2 bases, with 24 bases between them. This CDR3 has 17 amino acids. The germline CDR1 and CDR2 sequences are DFQATT and SNEGSKA (reference sequence). The data were taken from a study of spatial heterogeneity in lung cancer. Study context: There were, on average, more than 9.5 raw-read appearances for each unique TCR and UMI combination.

Study findings and constraints: Counts of expanded alpha and beta TCRs within tumors tracked the tumor nonsynonymous mutation count.

From the 5' RACE reads, TCRdb called clonotypes with MiXCR, one entry per CDR3 protein. The table lists about 25,000 distinct CDR3 sequences, approximately 9% of them singletons. Here the sequenced sample was lung tumor tissue, taken at surgery. The chain joins TRBV20-1 to TRBJ1-1, with unresolved D. The sequence was obtained from a male donor with early-stage non-small cell lung cancer. CDR3 loop: CSASKGGSTIANTEAFF. In DNA form, the CDR3 reads TGCAGTGCTTCGAAGGGCGGCAGCACGATCGCCAACACTGAAGCTTTCTTT.